A selection of T cell receptor beta chains follows, all from one sample in a study of radiotherapy plus CTLA-4 blockade in lung cancer. The table came from immunoSEQ multiplex PCR; TCRdb's copy has only in-frame clones and leaves some out. The profile shows about 51,000 clones, 75% to 85% of them singletons. The sequencing used peripheral blood, collected from a patient treated with radiotherapy plus ipilimumab. The origin of the receptors is a human donor with non-small cell lung cancer who had a complete response to radiotherapy plus ipilimumab. Both conserved end residues are part of each CDR3. The order of the fields is J gene, D gene, V gene, clone size, CDR3 protein, CDR3 DNA. D genes are given only for firm matches. Size values are once, few and many counts, or a class for expanded clones, and some rows have none.

J gene: TRBJ2-2
D gene: .
V gene: TRBV30
clone size: .
CDR3 protein: CAWSTLGHLNTGELFF
CDR3 DNA: TGTGCCTGGAGTACCTTGGGACACCTTAACACCGGGGAGCTGTTTTTT

J gene: TRBJ2-7
D gene: .
V gene: TRBV7-9
clone size: .
CDR3 protein: CASSLSSPTFPSEQYF
CDR3 DNA: TGCGCCAGCAGCTTAAGTTCGCCAACATTCCCATCCGAGCAGTACTTC

J gene: TRBJ1-6
D gene: TRBD1
V gene: TRBV27
clone size: .
CDR3 protein: CASSFRAPDRVRGSPLHF
CDR3 DNA: TGTGCCAGCAGTTTCAGGGCTCCGGACAGGGTACGCGGGTCACCCCTCCACTTT

J gene: TRBJ2-1
D gene: TRBD2
V gene: TRBV10-1
clone size: .
CDR3 protein: CASSSTSGRDRSYNEQFF
CDR3 DNA: TGCGCCAGCAGTTCGACTAGCGGGAGGGATCGCTCCTACAATGAGCAGTTCTTC

J gene: TRBJ2-7
D gene: .
V gene: TRBV11-2
clone size: .
CDR3 protein: CASSLAGRGVFGEQYF
CDR3 DNA: TGTGCCAGCAGCTTAGCGGGCAGGGGAGTTTTCGGCGAGCAGTACTTC

J gene: TRBJ1-5
D gene: TRBD1
V gene: TRBV5-8
clone size: .
CDR3 protein: CASSPRGYSNQPQHF
CDR3 DNA: TGTGCCAGCAGCCCCAGGGGGTATAGCAATCAGCCCCAGCATTTT

J gene: TRBJ1-1
D gene: .
V gene: TRBV5-6
clone size: .
CDR3 protein: CASRYPGTEAFF
CDR3 DNA: TGTGCCAGCAGATACCCAGGCACTGAAGCTTTCTTT

J gene: TRBJ1-1
D gene: .
V gene: TRBV7-9
clone size: few
CDR3 protein: CASSLSRLNTEAFF
CDR3 DNA: TGTGCCAGCAGCTTAAGCCGCTTGAACACTGAAGCTTTCTTT

J gene: TRBJ2-1
D gene: .
V gene: TRBV30
clone size: .
CDR3 protein: CAWRASGSMEQFF
CDR3 DNA: TGTGCCTGGAGGGCTAGTGGGTCGATGGAGCAGTTCTTC

J gene: TRBJ2-5
D gene: .
V gene: TRBV20-1
clone size: once
CDR3 protein: CSASRQETQYF
CDR3 DNA: TGCAGTGCTAGCCGGCAAGAGACCCAGTACTTC

J gene: TRBJ1-2
D gene: TRBD1
V gene: TRBV5-1
clone size: once
CDR3 protein: CASSKGQGRVDYGYTF
CDR3 DNA: TGCGCCAGCAGCAAAGGACAGGGTCGTGTGGACTATGGCTACACCTTC

J gene: TRBJ1-5
D gene: TRBD1
V gene: TRBV2
clone size: .
CDR3 protein: CASSEGQGYNQPQHF
CDR3 DNA: TGTGCCAGCAGTGAGGGACAGGGCTACAATCAGCCCCAGCATTTT

J gene: TRBJ2-2
D gene: TRBD2
V gene: TRBV19
clone size: .
CDR3 protein: CASKGGLAGGSGELFF
CDR3 DNA: TGTGCCAGTAAAGGGGGGCTAGCGGGAGGATCCGGGGAGCTGTTTTTT

J gene: TRBJ2-2
D gene: .
V gene: TRBV9
clone size: .
CDR3 protein: CASSVLPGVNTGELFF
CDR3 DNA: TGTGCCAGCAGCGTTCTTCCGGGTGTGAACACCGGGGAGCTGTTTTTT

J gene: TRBJ2-4
D gene: .
V gene: TRBV5-4
clone size: few
CDR3 protein: CASSRGGLAKNIQYF
CDR3 DNA: TGTGCCAGCAGCAGGGGGGGCTTAGCCAAAAACATTCAGTACTTC

J gene: TRBJ2-1
D gene: .
V gene: TRBV5-1
clone size: .
CDR3 protein: CASSLGGWGDYNEQFF
CDR3 DNA: TGCGCCAGCAGCTTGGGGGGCTGGGGGGACTACAATGAGCAGTTCTTC

J gene: TRBJ2-7
D gene: .
V gene: TRBV4-1
clone size: .
CDR3 protein: CASSHRDSGTYEQYF
CDR3 DNA: TGCGCCAGCAGCCATCGGGACTCGGGAACTTACGAGCAGTACTTC

J gene: TRBJ2-3
D gene: .
V gene: TRBV11-2
clone size: .
CDR3 protein: CASSLQGVGTDTQYF
CDR3 DNA: TGTGCCAGCAGCTTACAGGGCGTTGGAACAGATACGCAGTATTTT

J gene: TRBJ2-5
D gene: .
V gene: TRBV5-6
clone size: .
CDR3 protein: CASSLLETQYF
CDR3 DNA: TGTGCCAGCAGCTTACTGGAGACCCAGTACTTC

J gene: TRBJ1-2
D gene: .
V gene: TRBV28
clone size: .
CDR3 protein: CASSPRANYGYTF
CDR3 DNA: TGTGCCAGCAGTCCCCGGGCTAACTATGGCTACACCTTC

J gene: TRBJ1-3
D gene: TRBD1
V gene: TRBV5-6
clone size: few
CDR3 protein: CASSLKGTAGNTIYF
CDR3 DNA: TGTGCCAGCAGCTTAAAGGGGACAGCTGGAAACACCATATATTTT

J gene: TRBJ1-2
D gene: .
V gene: TRBV6-5
clone size: .
CDR3 protein: CASWVSSGLGYTF
CDR3 DNA: TGTGCCAGCTGGGTATCGTCGGGTTTGGGCTACACCTTC

J gene: TRBJ1-5
D gene: TRBD1
V gene: TRBV4-1
clone size: .
CDR3 protein: CASSQGQGRFGNQPQHF
CDR3 DNA: TGCGCCAGCAGCCAAGGACAGGGCAGGTTTGGCAATCAGCCCCAGCATTTT

J gene: TRBJ2-1
D gene: TRBD1
V gene: TRBV6-5
clone size: .
CDR3 protein: CASRRQGSYNEQFF
CDR3 DNA: TGTGCCAGCAGGCGACAGGGATCCTACAATGAGCAGTTCTTC

J gene: TRBJ1-5
D gene: TRBD1
V gene: TRBV4-1
clone size: once
CDR3 protein: CASSLTPGTDSNQPQHF
CDR3 DNA: TGCGCCAGCAGCTTGACACCAGGGACAGATAGCAATCAGCCCCAGCATTTT

J gene: TRBJ1-3
D gene: .
V gene: TRBV7-7
clone size: .
CDR3 protein: CASSSNSGNTIYF
CDR3 DNA: TGTGCTAGCAGCTCCAACTCTGGAAACACCATATATTTT

J gene: TRBJ1-2
D gene: TRBD1
V gene: TRBV18
clone size: .
CDR3 protein: CASSPPEVGQGRGYTF
CDR3 DNA: TGTGCCAGCTCACCCCCTGAGGTTGGACAGGGGCGCGGCTACACCTTC

J gene: TRBJ1-1
D gene: .
V gene: TRBV18
clone size: .
CDR3 protein: CASSPNRLRDTEAFF
CDR3 DNA: TGTGCCAGCTCACCTAACCGGTTGAGGGACACTGAAGCTTTCTTT

J gene: TRBJ2-2
D gene: .
V gene: TRBV25-1
clone size: .
CDR3 protein: CASSPRGGMNTGELFF
CDR3 DNA: TGTGCCAGCAGTCCGCGAGGGGGAATGAACACCGGGGAGCTGTTTTTT

J gene: TRBJ1-2
D gene: .
V gene: TRBV28
clone size: .
CDR3 protein: CASSTPGVYGYTF
CDR3 DNA: TGTGCCAGCAGCACCCCAGGGGTCTATGGCTACACCTTC

J gene: TRBJ2-3
D gene: .
V gene: TRBV5-6
clone size: .
CDR3 protein: CASSFPGGPTDTQYF
CDR3 DNA: TGTGCCAGCAGCTTCCCCGGGGGTCCCACAGATACGCAGTATTTT

J gene: TRBJ2-3
D gene: TRBD2
V gene: TRBV6-1
clone size: .
CDR3 protein: CASSFGGGPGDTQYF
CDR3 DNA: TGTGCCAGCAGCTTCGGCGGGGGGCCGGGAGATACGCAGTATTTT

J gene: TRBJ1-5
D gene: .
V gene: TRBV7-5
clone size: few
CDR3 protein: CARRRSRDSDCQPQHF
CDR3 DNA: TGTGCCAGAAGACGTAGCCGGGACAGCGATTGTCAGCCCCAGCATTTT

J gene: TRBJ1-4
D gene: .
V gene: TRBV6-1
clone size: .
CDR3 protein: CASSETGFEKLFF
CDR3 DNA: TGTGCCAGCAGTGAGACAGGATTTGAAAAACTGTTTTTT

J gene: TRBJ1-2
D gene: TRBD1
V gene: TRBV2
clone size: .
CDR3 protein: CASTDRGRKKVYGYTF
CDR3 DNA: TGTGCCAGCACGGACAGGGGGCGGAAGAAAGTCTATGGCTACACCTTC

J gene: TRBJ2-7
D gene: .
V gene: TRBV5-1
clone size: .
CDR3 protein: CASSWDIYEQYF
CDR3 DNA: TGCGCCAGCAGCTGGGACATTTACGAGCAGTACTTC

J gene: TRBJ2-2
D gene: .
V gene: TRBV6-1
clone size: .
CDR3 protein: CASSALTITGELFF
CDR3 DNA: TGTGCCAGCAGTGCACTAACCATCACCGGGGAGCTGTTTTTT

J gene: TRBJ1-4
D gene: .
V gene: TRBV7-2
clone size: .
CDR3 protein: CASSLVNRAGTLRNEKLFF
CDR3 DNA: TGTGCCAGCAGCTTAGTGAACAGGGCCGGAACCCTCCGAAATGAAAAACTGTTTTTT

J gene: TRBJ1-6
D gene: .
V gene: TRBV5-1
clone size: .
CDR3 protein: CASSLALGQNSPLHF
CDR3 DNA: TGCGCCAGCAGCTTGGCCTTAGGACAGAATTCACCCCTCCACTTT

J gene: TRBJ2-2
D gene: .
V gene: TRBV6-5
clone size: .
CDR3 protein: CASSYTPGAGELFF
CDR3 DNA: TGTGCCAGCAGTTACACACCAGGGGCCGGGGAGCTGTTTTTT

J gene: TRBJ1-1
D gene: .
V gene: TRBV4-3
clone size: .
CDR3 protein: CASSQERVTEAFF
CDR3 DNA: TGCGCCAGCAGCCAAGAACGGGTGACTGAAGCTTTCTTT

J gene: TRBJ1-1
D gene: TRBD1
V gene: TRBV5-1
clone size: .
CDR3 protein: CASSSGTGLNTEAFF
CDR3 DNA: TGCGCCAGCAGCTCCGGGACAGGGTTGAACACTGAAGCTTTCTTT

J gene: TRBJ2-2
D gene: .
V gene: TRBV5-1
clone size: .
CDR3 protein: CASSFSSASGTGELFF
CDR3 DNA: TGCGCCAGCAGCTTTTCTAGCGCGTCGGGCACCGGGGAGCTGTTTTTT

J gene: TRBJ1-1
D gene: .
V gene: TRBV11-2
clone size: .
CDR3 protein: CASSLSYLQGTSSRAEAFF
CDR3 DNA: TGTGCCAGCAGCTTATCTTATTTGCAGGGGACCTCATCAAGGGCCGAAGCTTTCTTT

J gene: TRBJ2-1
D gene: TRBD2
V gene: TRBV7-8
clone size: .
CDR3 protein: CASSAGLAGGQNEQFF
CDR3 DNA: TGTGCCAGCAGCGCAGGACTAGCGGGAGGGCAAAATGAGCAGTTCTTC

J gene: TRBJ1-1
D gene: .
V gene: TRBV7-8
clone size: .
CDR3 protein: CASSGMNTEAFF
CDR3 DNA: TGTGCCAGCAGCGGCATGAACACTGAAGCTTTCTTT

J gene: TRBJ2-1
D gene: TRBD2
V gene: TRBV6-1
clone size: .
CDR3 protein: CASSEAASGSTNEQFF
CDR3 DNA: TGTGCCAGCAGCGAAGCGGCTAGCGGGAGTACCAATGAGCAGTTCTTC

J gene: TRBJ1-2
D gene: TRBD1
V gene: TRBV6-5
clone size: .
CDR3 protein: CASSYSRQGAGSGYTF
CDR3 DNA: TGTGCCAGCAGTTACTCTCGGCAGGGGGCCGGAAGCGGCTACACCTTC

J gene: TRBJ1-1
D gene: TRBD1
V gene: TRBV5-1
clone size: .
CDR3 protein: CASSSGQGDTEAFF
CDR3 DNA: TGCGCCAGCAGCTCGGGACAGGGGGACACTGAAGCTTTCTTT

J gene: TRBJ1-2
D gene: .
V gene: TRBV7-2
clone size: .
CDR3 protein: CASSFSDRNYGYTF
CDR3 DNA: TGTGCCAGCAGCTTCAGTGACAGGAACTATGGCTACACCTTC

J gene: TRBJ2-1
D gene: .
V gene: TRBV11-2
clone size: .
CDR3 protein: CASSLENYNEQFF
CDR3 DNA: TGTGCCAGCAGCTTGGAGAATTACAATGAGCAGTTCTTC

J gene: TRBJ2-4
D gene: .
V gene: TRBV2
clone size: .
CDR3 protein: CASSLGLAKNIQYF
CDR3 DNA: TGTGCCAGCAGTTTGGGGCTAGCCAAAAACATTCAGTACTTC

J gene: TRBJ1-2
D gene: TRBD1
V gene: TRBV4-3
clone size: .
CDR3 protein: CASSRGQGAPGYTF
CDR3 DNA: TGCGCCAGCAGCCGGGGACAGGGGGCGCCAGGCTACACCTTC

J gene: TRBJ2-1
D gene: TRBD2
V gene: TRBV9
clone size: .
CDR3 protein: CASSVASGAYNEQFF
CDR3 DNA: TGTGCCAGCAGCGTAGCTAGCGGAGCTTACAATGAGCAGTTCTTC

J gene: TRBJ2-7
D gene: .
V gene: TRBV7-2
clone size: once
CDR3 protein: CASSLAPYEQYF
CDR3 DNA: TGTGCCAGCAGCTTGGCCCCCTACGAGCAGTACTTC